The text below deals with one TCR beta chain. The data were taken from a study of T-cell memory formation after mild COVID-19. Employing constant-segment primers, 5'RACE generated TCR alpha and TCR beta cDNA libraries bearing sample barcodes and UMIs. TCRdb analysed the 5' RACE reads with MiXCR anew, one entry per CDR3 protein. Of around 340,000 distinct CDR3 sequences in the sample, around 21% were seen once. This TCR was sampled from an adult woman who had mild COVID-19 (a few samples of this study predate the infection). Cell type and time point are not known. Specimen: PBMCs or a T cell subset sorted from them (not recorded which).

The CDR3 loop reads CASRGESAYEQYF. The CDR3, as DNA: TGCGCCAGCAGGGGGGAGTCAGCCTACGAGCAGTACTTC. This chain links TRBV4-1 with TRBJ2-7; D is perhaps TRBD1 or TRBD2 (5 bases each). V lost 6 bases to trimming and J lost 2 bases, with 11 bases between them. From germline, CDR1 is MGHRA and CDR2 YSYEKL. CDR3 length equals 13 residues.